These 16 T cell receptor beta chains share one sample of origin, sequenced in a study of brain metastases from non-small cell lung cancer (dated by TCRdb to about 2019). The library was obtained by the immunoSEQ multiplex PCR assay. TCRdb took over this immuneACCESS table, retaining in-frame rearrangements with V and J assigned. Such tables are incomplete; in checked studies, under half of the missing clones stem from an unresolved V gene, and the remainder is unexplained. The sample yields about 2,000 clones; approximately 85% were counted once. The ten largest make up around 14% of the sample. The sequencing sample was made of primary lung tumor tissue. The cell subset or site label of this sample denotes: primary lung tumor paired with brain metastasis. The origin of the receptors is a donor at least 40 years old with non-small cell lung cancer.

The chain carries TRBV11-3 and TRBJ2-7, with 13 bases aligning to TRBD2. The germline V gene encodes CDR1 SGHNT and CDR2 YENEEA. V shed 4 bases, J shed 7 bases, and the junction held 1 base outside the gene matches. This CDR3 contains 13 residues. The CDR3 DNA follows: TGTGCCAGCAGCTCGACTAGCGGGGGGGAGCAGTACTTC. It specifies CASSSTSGGEQYF.

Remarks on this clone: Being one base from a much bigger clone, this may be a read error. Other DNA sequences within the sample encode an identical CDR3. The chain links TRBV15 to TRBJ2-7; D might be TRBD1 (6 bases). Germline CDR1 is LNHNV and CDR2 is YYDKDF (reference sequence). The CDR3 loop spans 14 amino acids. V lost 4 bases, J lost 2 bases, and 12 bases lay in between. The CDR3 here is CATSTGQGPYEQYF. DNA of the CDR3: TGTGCCACCAGCACGGGACAAGGACCCTACGAGCAGTACTTC.

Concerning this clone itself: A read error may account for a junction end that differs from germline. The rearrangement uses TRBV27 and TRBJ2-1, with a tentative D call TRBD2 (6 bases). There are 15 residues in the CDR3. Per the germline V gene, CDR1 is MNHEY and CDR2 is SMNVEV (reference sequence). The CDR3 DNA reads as TGTGCTAGCAGTTTTACCCGCGGGGCCGGCAATGAGCAGTTCTTC. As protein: CASSFTRGAGNEQFF.

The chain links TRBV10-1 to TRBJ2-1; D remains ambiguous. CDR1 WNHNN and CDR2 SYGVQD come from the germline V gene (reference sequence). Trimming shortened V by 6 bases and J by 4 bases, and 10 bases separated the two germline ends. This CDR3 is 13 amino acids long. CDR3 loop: CASSPTDYNEQFF. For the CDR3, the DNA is TGCGCCAGCAGCCCTACAGATTACAATGAGCAGTTCTTC.

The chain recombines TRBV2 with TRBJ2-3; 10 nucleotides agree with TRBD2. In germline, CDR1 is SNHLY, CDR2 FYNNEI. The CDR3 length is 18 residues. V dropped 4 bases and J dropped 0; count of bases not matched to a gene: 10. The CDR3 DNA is TGTGCCAGCAGTGTAAGGAGACTAGCGGGTCCTAGCACAGATACGCAGTATTTT. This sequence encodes CASSVRRLAGPSTDTQYF.

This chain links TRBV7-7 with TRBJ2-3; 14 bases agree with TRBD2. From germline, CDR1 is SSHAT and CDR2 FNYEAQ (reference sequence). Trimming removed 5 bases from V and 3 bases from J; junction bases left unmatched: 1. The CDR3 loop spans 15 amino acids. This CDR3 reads CASSRTSGGTDTQYF. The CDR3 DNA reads TGTGCCAGCAGCCGGACTAGCGGGGGGACAGATACGCAGTATTTT.

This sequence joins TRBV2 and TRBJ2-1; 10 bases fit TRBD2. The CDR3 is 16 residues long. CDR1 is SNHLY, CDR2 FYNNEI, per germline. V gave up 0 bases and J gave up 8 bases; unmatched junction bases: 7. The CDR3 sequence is CASSEAGLAGVDEQFF. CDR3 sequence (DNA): TGTGCCAGCAGTGAAGCAGGGCTAGCGGGAGTTGATGAGCAGTTCTTC.

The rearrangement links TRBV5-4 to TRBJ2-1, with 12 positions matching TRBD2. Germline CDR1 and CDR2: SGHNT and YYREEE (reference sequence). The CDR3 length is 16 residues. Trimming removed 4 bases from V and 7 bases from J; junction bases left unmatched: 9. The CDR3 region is CASSPRRTSGTNEQFF. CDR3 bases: TGTGCCAGCAGCCCCCGCCGGACTAGCGGGACGAATGAGCAGTTCTTC.

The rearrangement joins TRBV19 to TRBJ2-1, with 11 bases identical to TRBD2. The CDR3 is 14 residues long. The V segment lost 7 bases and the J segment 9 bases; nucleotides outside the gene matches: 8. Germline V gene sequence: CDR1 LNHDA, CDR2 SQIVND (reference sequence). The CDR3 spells CASKVAGGFGEQFF. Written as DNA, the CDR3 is TGTGCCAGTAAGGTAGCGGGAGGGTTCGGTGAGCAGTTCTTC.

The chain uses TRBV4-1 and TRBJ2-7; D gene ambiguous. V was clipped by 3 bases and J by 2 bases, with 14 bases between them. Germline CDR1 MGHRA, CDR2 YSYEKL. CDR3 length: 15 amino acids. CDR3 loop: CASSQGLSSTYEQYF. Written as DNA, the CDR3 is TGCGCCAGCAGCCAGGGTCTAAGTTCCACCTACGAGCAGTACTTC.

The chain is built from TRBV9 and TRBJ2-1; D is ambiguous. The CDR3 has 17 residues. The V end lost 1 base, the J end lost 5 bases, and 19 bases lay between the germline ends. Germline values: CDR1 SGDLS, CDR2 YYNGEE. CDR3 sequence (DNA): TGTGCCAGCAGCGTAACACATAAGCCGAGCAGGAACAATGAGCAGTTCTTC. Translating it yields CASSVTHKPSRNNEQFF.

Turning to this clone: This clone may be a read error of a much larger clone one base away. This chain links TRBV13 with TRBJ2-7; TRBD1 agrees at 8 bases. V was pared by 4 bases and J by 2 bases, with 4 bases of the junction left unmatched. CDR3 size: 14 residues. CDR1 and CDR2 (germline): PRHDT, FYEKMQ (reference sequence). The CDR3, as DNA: TGTGCCAGCAGCTCGGGACAGGAGGCCTACGAGCAGTACTTC. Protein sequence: CASSSGQEAYEQYF.

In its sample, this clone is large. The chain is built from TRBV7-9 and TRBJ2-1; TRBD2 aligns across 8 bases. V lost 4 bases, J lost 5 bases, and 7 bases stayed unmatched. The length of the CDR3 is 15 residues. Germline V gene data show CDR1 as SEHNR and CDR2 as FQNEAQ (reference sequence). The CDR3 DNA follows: TGTGCCAGCAGCTCGACGCAAGCGGGGGACAATGAGCAGTTCTTC. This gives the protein CASSSTQAGDNEQFF.

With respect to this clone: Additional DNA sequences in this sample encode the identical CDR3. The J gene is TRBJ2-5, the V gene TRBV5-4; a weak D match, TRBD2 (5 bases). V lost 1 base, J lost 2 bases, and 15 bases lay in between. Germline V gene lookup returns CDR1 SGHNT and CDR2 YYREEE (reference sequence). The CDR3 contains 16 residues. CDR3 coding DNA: TGTGCCAGCAGCTTGTCGATTGGCCGAGGGCAAGAGACCCAGTACTTC. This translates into CASSLSIGRGQETQYF.

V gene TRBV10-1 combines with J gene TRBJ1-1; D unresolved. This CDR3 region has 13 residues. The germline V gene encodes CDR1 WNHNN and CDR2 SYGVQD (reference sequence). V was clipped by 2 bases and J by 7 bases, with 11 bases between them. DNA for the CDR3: TGCGCCAGCAGTGAGATAGTGACCGGTGAAGCTTTCTTT. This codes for CASSEIVTGEAFF.

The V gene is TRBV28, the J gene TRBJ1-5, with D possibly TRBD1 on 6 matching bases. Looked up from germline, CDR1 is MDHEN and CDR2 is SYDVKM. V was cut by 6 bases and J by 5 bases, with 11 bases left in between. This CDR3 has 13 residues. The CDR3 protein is CASRGDRYQPQHF. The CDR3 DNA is TGTGCCAGCAGGGGAGACAGGTATCAGCCCCAGCATTTT. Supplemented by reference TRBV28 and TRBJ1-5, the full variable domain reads DVKVTQSSRYLVKRTGEKVFLECVQDMDHENMFWYRQDPGLGLRLIYFSYDVKMKEKGDIPEGYSVSREKKERFSLILESASTNQTSMYLCASRGDRYQPQHFGDGTRLSIL.